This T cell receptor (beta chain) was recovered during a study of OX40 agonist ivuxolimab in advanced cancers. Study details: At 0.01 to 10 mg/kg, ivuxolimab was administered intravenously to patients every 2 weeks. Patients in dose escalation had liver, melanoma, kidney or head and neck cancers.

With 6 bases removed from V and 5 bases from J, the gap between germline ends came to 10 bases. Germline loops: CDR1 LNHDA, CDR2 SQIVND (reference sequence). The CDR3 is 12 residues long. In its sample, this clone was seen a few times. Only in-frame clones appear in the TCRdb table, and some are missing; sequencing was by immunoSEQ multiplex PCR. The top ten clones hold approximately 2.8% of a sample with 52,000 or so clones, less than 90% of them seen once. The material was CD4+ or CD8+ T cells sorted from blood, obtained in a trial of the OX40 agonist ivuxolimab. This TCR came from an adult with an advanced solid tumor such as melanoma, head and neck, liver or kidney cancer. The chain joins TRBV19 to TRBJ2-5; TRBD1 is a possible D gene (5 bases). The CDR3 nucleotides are TGTGCCAGTAGATCCGCAGGGGAGACCCAGTACTTC. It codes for CASRSAGETQYF.